The present TCR beta chain was sequenced within a study of blood T cell repertoires in COVID-19. CDR3 length: 16 amino acids. CDR1 is LGHNA and CDR2 is YSLEER in the germline V gene. J was trimmed by 5 bases and V by 0 bases; bases with no gene match: 10. The method was immunoSEQ multiplex PCR; TCRdb's version includes in-frame clones alone and lacks a portion of them. The table lists some 350,000 clones, about 90% of them singletons, with about 6.3% in the top ten. The chain employs TRBV4-3 and TRBJ2-7, with 7 nucleotides matching TRBD1. The receptor comes from a woman in her fifties or sixties with COVID-19, enrolled during active disease. Sequencing used peripheral blood. CDR3 loop: CASSQDLSETGNEQYF. CDR3 in DNA: TGCGCCAGCAGCCAAGATCTTTCCGAGACAGGGAACGAGCAGTACTTC.